This is a list of T cell receptor beta chains from one sample in a study of T-cell reconstitution after alpha-beta-depleted transplantation in children. TCRdb re-derived calls from the PCR reads in MiXCR, one entry per CDR3 protein. The table shows approximately 250,000 distinct CDR3 sequences, with about 25% occurring only once. The material was PBMCs, obtained before TCRalphabeta/CD19-depleted stem cell transplant. The receptors here all came from a girl aged 2 to 9 with Fanconi anemia, due to receive a stem cell transplant. Each CDR3 is given with its conserved first and last residue. The D gene is left open where the match is weak. Rows give clone size only sometimes, using once, few, many, or a class for an expanded clone.

cdr3_nt	cdr3_aa	clone_size	d_call	v_call	j_call
TGTGCCAGCAGCTTAGATCGGGGGACAGTCGCCTACAATGAGCAGTTCTTC	CASSLDRGTVAYNEQFF	.	.	TRBV11-2	TRBJ2-1
TGCAGCGTTGTGACAGAGAACACTGAAGCTTTCTTT	CSVVTENTEAFF	few	.	TRBV29-1	TRBJ1-1
TGCGCCAGCAGCCCGGACGCGTTGACAGGGACCTATGGCTACACCTTC	CASSPDALTGTYGYTF	.	TRBD1	TRBV5-1	TRBJ1-2
TGTGCCAGCAGCGAGCAGGGGGCCAGCACAGATACGCAGTATTTT	CASSEQGASTDTQYF	many	TRBD1	TRBV12-3/TRBV12-4	TRBJ2-3
TGCAGTGCTAGAGATAGGCCCTTTTACGAGCAGTACTTC	CSARDRPFYEQYF	many	.	TRBV20-1	TRBJ2-7
TGTGCCAGCATCCCGGGACAGGGCGCAGATACGCAGTATTTT	CASIPGQGADTQYF	.	TRBD1	TRBV28	TRBJ2-3
TGCAGCGTTGAGGCTCAGTTCTCTGGGGCCAACGTCCTGACTTTC	CSVEAQFSGANVLTF	many	.	TRBV29-1	TRBJ2-6
TGTGCCAGCAGCCGAAGAAGGACAGGGGAGGGGCAAGAGACCCAGTACTTC	CASSRRRTGEGQETQYF	once	TRBD1	TRBV14	TRBJ2-5
TGTGCCACCAGCAGATTTTGGGAGGAGACCCAGTACTTC	CATSRFWEETQYF	few	.	TRBV15	TRBJ2-5
TGCGCCAGCAGCTTTCGAGGGGACAGGGGAAACACTGAAGCTTTCTTT	CASSFRGDRGNTEAFF	.	TRBD1	TRBV5-1	TRBJ1-1
TGTGCCAGCAGCTTAGGAGGGGTTGGTCTAGCGTACAATGAGCAGTTCTTC	CASSLGGVGLAYNEQFF	few	.	TRBV11-3	TRBJ2-1
TGTGCCAGCAGCCCATCCGGGTGGGGACTAGCGGAGAACACCGGGGAGCTGTTTTTT	CASSPSGWGLAENTGELFF	.	TRBD2	TRBV11-2	TRBJ2-2
TGTGCCATCAGAGTGGCCAGCGGGGAGCTGTTTTTT	CAIRVASGELFF	.	.	TRBV10-3	TRBJ2-2
TGTGCCAGCAGCGGCAGGGGAGGTGAAGAGACCCAGTACTTC	CASSGRGGEETQYF	many	.	TRBV9	TRBJ2-5
TGTGCCACCAGCCAGCAAAATGAGCAGTTCTTC	CATSQQNEQFF	many	.	TRBV25-1	TRBJ2-1
TGCAGCGTTGTAGGGGATTTAGTGGGGGAGACCCAGTACTTC	CSVVGDLVGETQYF	.	.	TRBV29-1	TRBJ2-5
TGTGCCAGCAGTTTGTCTTCCGAGCAGTACTTC	CASSLSSEQYF	many	.	TRBV12-3/TRBV12-4	TRBJ2-7
TGTGCCACCTCCACCGGGACAATCCACAATGAGCAGTTCTTC	CATSTGTIHNEQFF	many	.	TRBV27	TRBJ2-1
TGTGCCAGCAGTGCCGGACAGGGCGTTTCTAAAGGGTACGAGCAGTACTTC	CASSAGQGVSKGYEQYF	.	TRBD1	TRBV12-3/TRBV12-4	TRBJ2-7
TGTGCCAGCAGCTCCGAGCTCAAGGGAGATACGCAGTATTTT	CASSSELKGDTQYF	few	.	TRBV7-3	TRBJ2-3
TGCGCCAGCAGCTTGGCCTTCGGGACAGCTAACTATGGCTACACCTTC	CASSLAFGTANYGYTF	few	TRBD1	TRBV5-1	TRBJ1-2
TGCAGTGCTAGAGCCCGGGGCTACGAGCAGTACTTC	CSARARGYEQYF	many	.	TRBV20-1	TRBJ2-7
TGTGCCAGCAGTGCCGGGACAGGGGGCTCAGGCAATCAGCCCCAGCATTTT	CASSAGTGGSGNQPQHF	many	TRBD1	TRBV6-1	TRBJ1-5
TGTGCCAGCAGTCTCCTGCCCCTCCTTAGCGGCGAGCAGTACTTC	CASSLLPLLSGEQYF	few	.	TRBV28	TRBJ2-7
TGTGCCAGCACCCTCAGCGGGGTCAACAAAAACATTCAGTACTTC	CASTLSGVNKNIQYF	.	TRBD2	TRBV28	TRBJ2-4
TGCAGTGTCACCCCAGTCGCCGGGAACGAAGAGACCCAGTACTTC	CSVTPVAGNEETQYF	many	.	TRBV20-1	TRBJ2-5
TGCAGTGCTAGAGGCCGACAGACCCAAGAGACCCAGTACTTC	CSARGRQTQETQYF	.	.	TRBV20-1	TRBJ2-5
TGCGCCAGCAGCCTGCCGTCCACTGAAGCTTTCTTT	CASSLPSTEAFF	.	.	TRBV5-1	TRBJ1-1
TGTGCCAGCAGTGCGCGGGGTTTCTCCTACAATGAGCAGTTCTTC	CASSARGFSYNEQFF	.	.	TRBV28	TRBJ2-1
TGTGCCAGCAGTTTACGGGACAGTAGCTCCTACGAGCAGTACTTC	CASSLRDSSSYEQYF	.	TRBD1	TRBV12-3/TRBV12-4	TRBJ2-7
TGCGCCAGCAGCTTGCTAGCGGGGGCCCTGAGCTCCTACAATGAGCAGTTCTTC	CASSLLAGALSSYNEQFF	many	TRBD2	TRBV5-1	TRBJ2-1
TGTGCCAGCAGCTCGGGAGCGGGGGTCACAGATACGCAGTATTTT	CASSSGAGVTDTQYF	.	TRBD2	TRBV7-3	TRBJ2-3
TGTGCCAGCAGTTTGTGGGACAGTTTTGGCTACACCTTC	CASSLWDSFGYTF	many	TRBD1	TRBV28	TRBJ1-2
TGTGCCAGCAGCTTAGTGGGCCGTTACAATGAGCAGTTCTTC	CASSLVGRYNEQFF	many	.	TRBV7-9	TRBJ2-1
TGTGCCAGTAGTACTACGGCGCTATACGAGCAGTACTTC	CASSTTALYEQYF	.	.	TRBV19	TRBJ2-7
TGCAGTGCTGAAGGACAGGGGCGCTATAATTCACCCCTCCACTTT	CSAEGQGRYNSPLHF	many	TRBD1	TRBV20-1	TRBJ1-6
TGTGCCAGCAACCTAGGAATTTTCCCAGATACGCAGTATTTT	CASNLGIFPDTQYF	.	.	TRBV12-3/TRBV12-4	TRBJ2-3
TGCAGTGCCCTTAGCGGGAGCACAGATACGCAGTATTTT	CSALSGSTDTQYF	many	TRBD2	TRBV20-1	TRBJ2-3
TGTGCCAGCAGCTCATTGACGGGCCTTGCAGATACGCAGTATTTT	CASSSLTGLADTQYF	many	.	TRBV7-2	TRBJ2-3
TGTGCCAGTAGTATACTCGGAGGGAATGAGCAGTTCTTC	CASSILGGNEQFF	.	.	TRBV19	TRBJ2-1
TGCAGCGTTGACAATTCGACAGGAACCTACGAGCAGTACTTC	CSVDNSTGTYEQYF	many	.	TRBV29-1	TRBJ2-7
TGCAGCGTTCACTCCGCCCTGAACACTGAAGCTTTCTTT	CSVHSALNTEAFF	many	.	TRBV29-1	TRBJ1-1
TGCAGTGCTCCTGACGGGAGCTCCTACAATGAGCAGTTCTTC	CSAPDGSSYNEQFF	many	.	TRBV20-1	TRBJ2-1
TGTGCCAGCAGTCCCTCATCGGAAAGGGAGCAGTACTTC	CASSPSSEREQYF	once	.	TRBV6-6	TRBJ2-7
TGTGCCAGCAGTTTATATCCGGGGGCCCCATCAACGTCCTCGGACGAGCAGTACTTC	CASSLYPGAPSTSSDEQYF	many	.	TRBV27	TRBJ2-7
TGTGCCAGCAGCTTACCGGGGGCCGGAGAGACCCAGTACTTC	CASSLPGAGETQYF	.	.	TRBV11-2	TRBJ2-5
TGCGCCAGCAGCTTGGAAGTGGTGACCTCCTACAATGAGCAGTTCTTC	CASSLEVVTSYNEQFF	.	.	TRBV5-1	TRBJ2-1
TGTGCCAGCAGCCGGGCTAGCGGATTCCAAGAGACCCAGTACTTC	CASSRASGFQETQYF	.	TRBD2	TRBV9	TRBJ2-5
TGTGCCACCAGCAGAGGACAGGGTGGTTACAATGAGCAGTTCTTC	CATSRGQGGYNEQFF	.	TRBD1	TRBV15	TRBJ2-1
TGTGCCAGCAGTTCATATAGCGTCCAAGAGACCCAGTACTTC	CASSSYSVQETQYF	many	.	TRBV27	TRBJ2-5
TGTGCCACCAGCAGTCTAGCGGTTCGCTACAATGAGCAGTTCTTC	CATSSLAVRYNEQFF	.	TRBD2	TRBV15	TRBJ2-1